Here is one T cell receptor (beta chain) with its context. It has no known antigen specificity. No qualities accompany the bases; no much larger clone lies one base away. Patients with a history of autoimmune disease or receiving systemic immunosuppression were excluded from the trial. Peripheral blood for TCR sequencing was collected from all dose cohorts at baseline, on cycle 4 day 1, and on cycle 7 day 1. The samples were taken from a phase I, first-in-human, multicenter, open-label dose-escalation trial of ivuxolimab. Adults with locally advanced or metastatic melanoma, renal cell, hepatocellular, or head and neck squamous cell carcinoma were enrolled in the trial. Before TCR sequencing, CD4+ T cells and CD8+ T cells were sorted from peripheral blood as separate populations. The sample comes from a study of OX40 agonist ivuxolimab in advanced cancers. General notes on the study: The costimulatory receptor OX40 (CD134) was targeted by ivuxolimab, a fully human IgG2 agonistic monoclonal antibody. Intravenous ivuxolimab was administered to patients every 2 weeks at six dose levels: 0.01, 0.1, 0.3, 1.5, 3 and 10 mg/kg. Of the approximately 54 patients in dose escalation, some 20 had hepatocellular carcinoma, about 15 had melanoma, 9 had renal cell carcinoma and 9 had head and neck cancer. In the dose-escalation cohort, more than 75% of patients were male, and the mean age was roughly 60 years, with a range of about 23 to 90. Patients were allowed to have had prior anti-PD-1, anti-PD-L1 or anti-CTLA-4 therapy, and around 43% of the dose-escalation patients had been treated with checkpoint inhibitors. Three dose-escalation patients achieved partial responses, one with hepatocellular carcinoma and two with cutaneous melanoma. Peripheral TCRbeta sequencing was intended to test whether TCR sequence diversity was altered and clonal T-cell expansion was caused by ivuxolimab. The paper reports the monotherapy dose-escalation portion (N of about 51 patients) of the phase I ivuxolimab trial. Overall results and qualifications from the work: Low levels of normalized T-cell clonal expansion were also seen in some patients who did not respond. Clonal expansion of both CD4+ and CD8+ blood T cells was observed from baseline to week 6 at doses 0.1 to 3.0 mg/kg. In the 0.1-3.0 mg/kg groups, partial responders were among the patients with the lowest normalized peripheral clonal expansion, particularly in CD8+ T cells. On average, CD8+ T cells showed more expanded clones than CD4+ T cells after ivuxolimab. Antigen specificity was not determined for the clonally expanded peripheral T cells.

Genomic DNA was extracted from sorted cells for sequencing of the TCRbeta CDR3 region. TCRbeta CDR3 regions were sequenced using the immunoSEQ Assay. TCRdb carries this immuneACCESS record with in-frame sequences only. Its versions omit some clonotypes, under half of them owing to an unresolved V gene in the studies checked, with the rest unexplained. In all, the sample holds over 50,000 clones, and roughly 86% of those were seen once. Clones ranked in the top ten supply roughly 13% of the sample. The CDR3 measures 13 amino acids from cysteine to phenylalanine. Only CDR3 DNA remains: 39 bases, in frame from the first base. CDR1 and CDR2 are read off the germline V gene as SGHVS and FNYEAQ. Trimming costs V 0 bases and J 5 bases, and their ends lie 8 bases apart.

The sequences come from CD4+ or CD8+ T cells sorted from blood, collected in a trial of the OX40 agonist ivuxolimab. The TCR comes from an adult with an advanced solid tumor such as melanoma, head and neck, liver or kidney cancer. The chain was built from TRBV7-6 and TRBJ2-7, with TRBD1 as a weak D call on 6 bases. The CDR3 is CASSLATGHEQYF. The nucleotide sequence reads TGTGCCAGCAGCTTAGCGACAGGCCACGAGCAGTACTTC.